These T cell receptor beta chains were read from a single sample in a study of T cell changes during pregnancy in multiple sclerosis. The assay was immunoSEQ multiplex PCR, and TCRdb's table has in-frame clones only and misses some. The sample lists 98,000 or so clones; roughly 92% were seen once. The sequences come from peripheral blood, collected after pregnancy. These TCRs come from a female donor with multiple sclerosis, enrolled in a pregnancy study. The CDR3 runs from the conserved cysteine through the conserved F or W. The D gene is left open where the match is weak. Not all rows give a size; the values are once, few, many and, for expanded clones, a class.

TRBJ2-5,NA,TRBV15,NA,TGTGCCACCAGCAGAGATCCCTACAAAGCGGACTACCAAGAGACCCAGTACTTC,CATSRDPYKADYQETQYF
TRBJ1-3,NA,TRBV9,NA,TGTGCCAGCAGCGACAGGGTATCCGGAAACACCATATATTTT,CASSDRVSGNTIYF
TRBJ2-1,TRBD2,TRBV2,NA,TGTGCCAGCAGTGGGACTAGCGGGGAGCAGTTCTTC,CASSGTSGEQFF
TRBJ2-7,TRBD1,TRBV19,NA,TGTGCCAGTAGTATTGCAGGGGGCCCTTCCGAGCAGTACTTC,CASSIAGGPSEQYF
TRBJ2-7,NA,TRBV4-3,NA,TGCGCCAGCAGCCAAGATCTCTCAGTCCCCTACGAGCAGTACTTC,CASSQDLSVPYEQYF
TRBJ2-2,TRBD2,TRBV5-4,once,TGTGCCAGCAGCCGTGGGACTAGCGCCCCAAGGCTAGCCACCGGGGAGCTGTTTTTT,CASSRGTSAPRLATGELFF
TRBJ2-7,TRBD2,TRBV25-1,NA,TGTGCCAGCAGTGGGGGCTCGCGGGGGGGGCGAGGGTACGAGCAGTACTTC,CASSGGSRGGRGYEQYF
TRBJ1-5,TRBD1,TRBV19,NA,TGTGCCAGTAGTGGATACCGGGACAGGGGGCTCCAATCGCCCCAGCATTTT,CASSGYRDRGLQSPQHF
TRBJ1-2,TRBD1,TRBV5-1,NA,TGCGCCAGCAGCCTCGGACAGGGGGCGACGGGCTATGGCTACACCTTC,CASSLGQGATGYGYTF
TRBJ1-4,NA,TRBV21-1,NA,TGTGCCAGCAGCAAATTGGGGACAGGATTTGAAAAACTGTTTTTT,CASSKLGTGFEKLFF
TRBJ1-1,NA,TRBV27,NA,TGTGCCAGCAGTTTATCGTACGGCACTGAAGCTTTCTTT,CASSLSYGTEAFF
TRBJ1-2,NA,TRBV30,NA,TGTGCCTGGAGAGTGGCAGGTGGAGGCTACACCTTC,CAWRVAGGGYTF
TRBJ1-4,NA,TRBV5-4,NA,TGTGCCAGCAGCCTAGGACACAATGAAAAACTGTTTTTT,CASSLGHNEKLFF
TRBJ2-7,TRBD2,TRBV10-3,NA,TGTGCCATCAGTGGGACTAGCGGGAGTTACGAGCAGTACTTC,CAISGTSGSYEQYF
TRBJ2-3,TRBD2,TRBV19,once,TGTGCCAGTAGTATAGGTTTCAGCGGGAGAGATACGCAGTATTTT,CASSIGFSGRDTQYF
TRBJ1-2,TRBD1,TRBV14,NA,TGTGCCAGCAGCTCTCAGGGGGCCTATGGCTACACCTTC,CASSSQGAYGYTF
TRBJ2-7,NA,TRBV27,once,TGTGCCAGCAGCCCCCTCACAGGCCCGAGCGAGCAGTACTTC,CASSPLTGPSEQYF